What follows are 25 T cell receptor beta chains derived from one specimen sequenced in a study of blood T cell repertoires in COVID-19. TCRdb's copy holds only in-frame clones and misses some; the assay was immunoSEQ multiplex PCR. The sample carries roughly 300,000 clones, around 82% recorded once. The sample taken for sequencing was peripheral blood. The receptors were sampled from a woman aged 45-65 years with acute or convalescent COVID-19.

The chain combines TRBV5-1 with TRBJ2-5, with TRBD2 identical over 11 bases. The CDR3 loop spans 16 amino acids. J lost 1 base, V lost 1 base, and 3 bases had no gene match. Germline CDR1 is SGHRS and CDR2 is YFSETQ. The CDR3 reads CASSLFLAGGQETQYF. The DNA for the CDR3 is TGCGCCAGCAGCTTGTTTCTAGCGGGAGGCCAAGAGACCCAGTACTTC.

Here the CDR3 reads CASSLLLREDTQYF. As DNA, the CDR3 is TGTGCCAGCAGCTTGTTGCTCCGGGAAGATACGCAGTATTTT. The rearrangement joins TRBV5-4 to TRBJ2-3, with D perhaps TRBD2 (5 bases). Trimming left V 1 base short and J 5 bases short, with 11 bases between. Germline loops: CDR1 SGHNT, CDR2 YYREEE (reference sequence). The CDR3 length is 14 residues.

The rearrangement links TRBV4-3 to TRBJ2-6; maybe TRBD1 (5 bases). The CDR3 consists of 15 residues. Germline CDR1 reads LGHNA; CDR2 reads YSLEER. Trimming stripped 4 bases from V and 2 bases from J, with 9 bases between. CDR3 loop: CASSPRVAGANVLTF. Written as DNA, the CDR3 is TGCGCCAGCAGCCCCAGGGTGGCTGGGGCCAACGTCCTGACTTTC.

There are a few counts of this clone. V is TRBV10-3 and J is TRBJ2-7, with 11 bases matching TRBD1. The CDR3 sequence is 15 residues long. Looked up from germline, CDR1 is ENHRY and CDR2 is SYGVKD. J was trimmed by 4 bases and V by 2 bases; bases with no gene match: 4. The CDR3 DNA reads as TGTGCCATCAGTGAGCCCGGGACAGGGGGGTACGAGCAGTACTTC. Translating it yields CAISEPGTGGYEQYF.

The chain combines TRBV19 with TRBJ1-3; 8 bases are shared with TRBD1. The CDR3 runs to 16 residues. J gave up 2 bases and V 5 bases, and 8 bases lay outside the gene matches. In germline, CDR1 is LNHDA, CDR2 SQIVND (reference sequence). The CDR3 protein is CASSVGQGRPGNTIYF. DNA of the CDR3: TGTGCCAGTAGTGTCGGACAGGGAAGGCCTGGAAACACCATATATTTT.

This clone was seen more than once but under ten times. The rearrangement uses TRBV9 and TRBJ1-5; the D gene is possibly TRBD1 (5 bases). Germline V gives CDR1 SGDLS, CDR2 YYNGEE. The CDR3 covers 14 residues. The V end was cut by 1 base, the J end by 6 bases, with 11 bases between. The chain's CDR3 is CASSVLLGRQPQHF. In DNA form, the CDR3 reads TGTGCCAGCAGCGTATTGCTGGGGCGTCAGCCCCAGCATTTT.

The chain carries TRBV29-1 and TRBJ1-5; no clear D gene. CDR1 SQVTM and CDR2 ANQGSEA come from the germline V gene. The CDR3 runs 13 residues. Trimming stripped 4 bases from V and 5 bases from J, with 12 bases between. The CDR3 is CSVVVGLDQPQHF. CDR3 nucleotide sequence: TGCAGCGTTGTTGTGGGTCTAGATCAGCCCCAGCATTTT.

The CDR3 sequence: CASSQDRWLDGYTF. CDR3 sequence (DNA): TGTGCCAGCAGCCAAGACAGGTGGTTGGATGGCTACACCTTC. The chain has TRBV3-1 (or the pseudogene TRBV3-2) and TRBJ1-2, with D unclear. CDR3 length equals 14 residues. V was pared by 0 bases and J by 6 bases, with 11 bases between. Germline lookup yields CDR1 LGHDT and CDR2 YNNKEL (reference sequence).

The rearrangement uses TRBV5-8 and TRBJ2-1; the match to TRBD1 covers 7 bases. This CDR3 contains 14 residues. Germline loops: CDR1 SGHTS, CDR2 YDEGEE. The V and J ends lost 4 bases and 5 bases, in that order; junction bases with no gene match: 6. The CDR3 nucleotides are TGTGCCAGCAGCCTAGAGGGGGCGGACAATGAGCAGTTCTTC. It translates to CASSLEGADNEQFF. Full variable domain (outside the CDR3, taken from reference TRBV5-8 and TRBJ2-1): EAGVTQSPTHLIKTRGQQATLRCSPISGHTSVYWYQQALGLGLQFLLWYDEGEERNRGNFPPRFSGRQFPNYSSELNVNALELEDSALYLCASSLEGADNEQFFGPGTRLTVL.

This sequence joins TRBV4-1 and TRBJ2-2; D uncertain. CDR3 length: 13 amino acids. Germline V gene sequence: CDR1 MGHRA, CDR2 YSYEKL. The V end lost 0 bases, the J end lost 6 bases, and 5 bases lay between the germline ends. The CDR3 nucleotides read TGCGCCAGCAGCCAAGATTGGCCCGGGGAGCTGTTTTTT. Translating it yields CASSQDWPGELFF.

The chain combines TRBV4-1 with TRBJ1-6; 9 bases fit TRBD1. The CDR3 extends over 13 amino acids. With V trimmed by 5 bases and J by 14 bases, 7 bases remained unmatched. Germline V gives CDR1 MGHRA, CDR2 YSYEKL. The CDR3 nucleotides are TGCGCCAGCAGCATCACCGGGACAGGGTCCCTCCACTTT. It encodes CASSITGTGSLHF.

This clone was seen a single time. The chain has TRBV4-1 and TRBJ2-1, with TRBD2 matching 13 bases. The CDR3 has 16 amino acids. The V segment lost 4 bases and the J segment 4 bases; nucleotides outside the gene matches: 4. Germline-derived CDR1 and CDR2 are MGHRA and YSYEKL. The CDR3 bases are TGCGCCAGCAGCCTTGGGACTAGCGGGGCTTACAATGAGCAGTTCTTC. Amino acids: CASSLGTSGAYNEQFF.

The chain's CDR3 is CASSRRGVGSNTGELFF. In DNA, the CDR3 is TGTGCCAGCAGCCGCAGGGGAGTGGGCTCGAACACCGGGGAGCTGTTTTTT. The genes are TRBV27 and TRBJ2-2; maybe TRBD1 (6 bases). The CDR3 contains 17 residues. Germline CDR1 reads MNHEY; CDR2 reads SMNVEV (reference sequence). The V gene lost 6 bases and the J gene lost 0 bases, with 17 bases spanning the gap.

This chain links TRBV12-3 or TRBV12-4 with TRBJ1-6; D gene ambiguous. The CDR3 covers 13 residues. V was clipped by 4 bases and J by 9 bases, with 10 bases between them. Written as DNA, the CDR3 is TGTGCCAGCAGTTCACGAGGCAGTTCACCCCTCCACTTT. Amino acid sequence: CASSSRGSSPLHF.

V gene TRBV7-2 combines with J gene TRBJ2-3; 10 bases are shared with TRBD2. V lost 4 bases, J lost 4 bases, and 2 bases stayed unmatched. The germline CDR1 and CDR2 sequences are SGHTA and FQGNSA. The CDR3 spans 14 residues. The CDR3 DNA is TGTGCCAGCAGCTCCGGACTAGCGGCAGATACGCAGTATTTT. As protein: CASSSGLAADTQYF.

J is TRBJ1-2 and V is TRBV2, with D possibly being TRBD1 (5 bases). The V end was cut by 6 bases, the J end by 2 bases, with 10 bases between. Germline V gene data show CDR1 as SNHLY and CDR2 as FYNNEI. This CDR3 has 13 residues. In DNA, the CDR3 is TGTGCCAGCAGCGCTACAGGCAACTATGGCTACACCTTC. Translating it yields CASSATGNYGYTF.

The CDR3 sequence: CASSLEAGGRMHEQFF. The DNA for the CDR3 is TGTGCCAGCAGCTTAGAAGCGGGGGGCAGGATGCATGAGCAGTTCTTC. The chain carries TRBV7-8 and TRBJ2-1; 9 bases are a match to TRBD2. Germline CDR1 is SGHVS and CDR2 is FQNEAQ. The CDR3 runs to 16 residues. With 1 base clipped from V and 8 bases from J, the junction kept 9 bases outside the gene matches.

The rearrangement links TRBV27 to TRBJ2-7; 9 nucleotides align to TRBD2. Trimming took 5 bases from V and 3 from J; bases not matched to a gene: 5. The CDR3 has 14 residues. The germline V gene encodes CDR1 MNHEY and CDR2 SMNVEV (reference sequence). This chain's CDR3 is CASSLGTSFYEQYF. In DNA, the CDR3 is TGTGCCAGCAGTCTAGGGACTAGCTTCTACGAGCAGTACTTC.

V usage is TRBV4-1 and J usage is TRBJ1-2, with 7 bases fitting TRBD1. The length of the CDR3 is 16 residues. Germline CDR1 is MGHRA and CDR2 is YSYEKL. V lost 1 base and J lost 6; bases outside the gene matches: 11. CDR3 amino acids: CASSQVGQALSDGYTF. CDR3 DNA: TGCGCCAGCAGCCAAGTAGGACAGGCCCTAAGCGATGGCTACACCTTC.

This chain links TRBV2 with TRBJ1-2; the D is unclear. Per the germline V gene, CDR1 is SNHLY and CDR2 is FYNNEI. CDR3 length equals 14 residues. Between the trimmed V and J ends, which lost 2 bases and 6 bases, there was a span of 13 bases. CDR3 coding DNA: TGTGCCAGCAGTGAATCGGAGGGCGGGGATGGCTACACCTTC. Translation gives CASSESEGGDGYTF.

The rearrangement joins TRBV2 to TRBJ1-3, with D possibly being TRBD1 (6 bases). The CDR3 spans 15 residues. V was pared by 5 bases and J by 3 bases, with 14 bases between. The V gene's germline CDR1 is SNHLY and CDR2 FYNNEI. The CDR3 DNA follows: TGTGCCAGCAGTCTCCGGACAGTCGGTGGAAACACCATATATTTT. Its translation: CASSLRTVGGNTIYF.

This rearrangement joins TRBV7-8 to TRBJ2-7, with D maybe TRBD1 (5 bases). CDR1 and CDR2 from the germline V gene are SGHVS and FQNEAQ. This CDR3 contains 15 residues. V lost 2 bases to trimming and J lost 2 bases, with 13 bases between them. The CDR3 here is CASSLSRTSAYEQYV. Here the CDR3 DNA reads TGTGCCAGCAGCTTATCCCGGACATCAGCCTACGAGCAGTACGTC.

CDR3 DNA sequence: TGTGCCATCAGTGACGGGGATAACTATGGCTACACCTTC. This translates into CAISDGDNYGYTF. V and J are TRBV10-3 and TRBJ1-2; no firm D call. Between the trimmed V and J ends, which lost 3 bases and 1 base, there was a span of 6 bases. Germline CDR1 is ENHRY and CDR2 is SYGVKD. This CDR3 contains 13 residues.

V is TRBV9 and J is TRBJ2-2; 8 bases align to TRBD1. V gave up 3 bases and J gave up 6 bases; unmatched junction bases: 10. CDR1 and CDR2 (germline): SGDLS, YYNGEE. The CDR3 runs to 16 residues. The CDR3, as DNA: TGTGCCAGCAGCGGTGGACAGGGACGAGGTTCCGGGGAGCTGTTTTTT. This sequence encodes CASSGGQGRGSGELFF.

V gene TRBV19 combines with J gene TRBJ1-1, with a possible D match to TRBD1 (5 bases). The CDR3 has 13 residues. The V end was cut by 3 bases, the J end by 7 bases, with 12 bases between. The germline V gene has CDR1 LNHDA and CDR2 SQIVND (reference sequence). For the CDR3, the DNA is TGTGCCAGTAGTATTTCCGCGACAGTTGAAGCTTTCTTT. It specifies CASSISATVEAFF.